This T cell receptor beta chain originates from a study of blood T cell repertoires in COVID-19. Across the whole study: Italy, Spain and the United States were the sources of the convalescent and acute COVID-19 samples. The analysed material was cDNA or gDNA that came from T cells, B-cell-depleted T cells, or PBMCs.

As originally analysed: Scientists estimated how many nucleated cells there were by amplifying reference gene primers. The method was immunoSEQ multiplex PCR; TCRdb's version includes in-frame clones alone and lacks a portion of them. V, J and clone size were drawn from that table, and D and trimming were deduced from the DNA. The sample shows 200,000 to 250,000 clones, approximately 90% of them seen only once. The CDR3 sequence is 13 residues long. The ends were cut back, 5 bases at V and 6 bases at J, with 11 bases in the middle. The germline CDR1 and CDR2 sequences are LNHDA and SQIVND (reference sequence).

The gene calls are TRBV19 and TRBJ1-5, with D perhaps TRBD1 (5 bases). Sequencing was performed on peripheral blood. The source is a woman aged 18-29 years who had recovered from COVID-19. CDR3 DNA: TGTGCCAGTAGTGACAGTTCGGCTCAGCCCCAGCATTTT. This encodes CASSDSSAQPQHF.